This TCR beta chain was recorded in a study of blood T cell repertoires in COVID-19. Trimming left V 8 bases short and J 5 bases short, with 18 bases between. From germline, CDR1 is MDHEN and CDR2 SYDVKM. The CDR3 runs to 15 residues. This table comes from immunoSEQ multiplex PCR, and its TCRdb copy is limited to in-frame clones, with some not included. The table lists 200,000 to 250,000 clones, more than 65% of them singletons. The receptor comes from a woman in her 40s with active or convalescent COVID-19. The sample consisted of peripheral blood. The rearrangement joins TRBV28 to TRBJ2-2; a weak D match, TRBD2 (6 bases). CDR3 region: CASRTGTLRTGELFF. In DNA, the CDR3 is TGTGCCAGCCGGACCGGGACTTTGAGGACCGGGGAGCTGTTTTTT.